This passage covers 28 T cell receptor beta chains from one sample sequenced in a study of T cell repertoires in cytomegalovirus infection. Their antigen targets remain unknown. TCRdb analysed the reads with MiXCR anew, one entry per CDR3 protein. The repertoire holds under 40,000 distinct CDR3 sequences, over 50% seen once, with approximately 90% in the top ten. This specimen consisted of CD8+ T cells from cultured PBMCs, obtained from culture after CMV antigen stimulation. The receptor set was obtained from a human donor in good health (CMV status not recorded). Some clones in this sample may be carry-over from other donors' samples.

This clonotype was found once. The J gene is TRBJ2-2, the V gene TRBV7-8; the D gene is possibly TRBD2 (6 bases). The CDR3 length is 15 residues. Germline V gives CDR1 SGHVS, CDR2 FQNEAQ. Trimming left V 7 bases short and J 7 bases short, with 19 bases between. The CDR3 is CASTSRAGRGGELFF. The CDR3 nucleotides are TGTGCCAGCACTTCTCGGGCGGGGCGGGGCGGGGAGCTGTTTTTT.

The chain has TRBV7-2 and TRBJ2-7; D not resolved. Germline V gives CDR1 SGHTA, CDR2 FQGNSA. Trimming removed 2 bases at V and 5 bases at J, with 10 bases between. The CDR3 loop spans 13 amino acids. The CDR3 nucleotides are TGTGCCAGCAGCTTATTGAGACGGAACGAGCAGTACTTC. Translating it yields CASSLLRRNEQYF.

This clonotype was seen more than once but under ten times. V usage is TRBV5-5 and J usage is TRBJ2-6; D remains unclear. V lost 6 bases to trimming and J lost 0 bases, with 7 bases between them. Germline assignment: CDR1 SGHKS and CDR2 YYEKEE (reference sequence). The CDR3 covers 14 residues. CDR3 sequence reads: CASIDSSGANVLTF. The CDR3 DNA follows: TGTGCCAGCATTGATAGCTCTGGGGCCAACGTCCTGACTTTC.

This clonotype was observed a few times. This sequence joins TRBV7-8 and TRBJ1-6, with D tentatively TRBD1 (5 bases). Germline V gene lookup returns CDR1 SGHVS and CDR2 FQNEAQ. The CDR3 contains 15 residues. The V end lost 4 bases, the J end lost 6 bases, and 13 bases lay between the germline ends. The CDR3, as DNA: TGTGCCAGCAGCTCCCGACAGTATACTAATTCACCCCTCCACTTT. It is translated as CASSSRQYTNSPLHF.

The chain couples TRBV6-8 to TRBJ2-6; D not resolved. Deletions cut 8 bases from V and 0 bases from J, with 8 bases between. Germline CDR1 reads MNHGY; CDR2 reads SAAAGT. This CDR3 contains 14 residues. CDR3 bases: TGTGCCAGCGGTCAGTCCTCTGGGGCCAACGTCCTGACTTTC. Protein: CASGQSSGANVLTF.

The rearrangement uses TRBV6-6 and TRBJ2-1; 9 bases match TRBD2. CDR3 length equals 14 residues. The V and J ends lost 5 bases and 6 bases, in that order; junction bases with no gene match: 5. Germline V gene sequence: CDR1 MNHNY, CDR2 SVGAGI (reference sequence). For the CDR3, the DNA is TGTGCCAGCAGTACAGGGCGGGGGGGCAATGAGCAGTTCTTC. It is translated as CASSTGRGGNEQFF.

The chain is built from TRBV7-9 and TRBJ2-2; D not certain. Trimming shortened V by 5 bases and J by 1 base, and 14 bases separated the two germline ends. This CDR3 comprises 16 residues. The germline gives CDR1 SEHNR, CDR2 FQNEAQ (reference sequence). The CDR3 sequence is CASSPKEGLNTGELFF. The CDR3 coding sequence is TGTGCCAGCAGCCCCAAGGAAGGGCTGAACACCGGGGAGCTGTTTTTT.

Worth noting for this clonotype: A much larger clone is a single base away; this may be a read error. V is TRBV7-9 and J is TRBJ2-7; possible D gene TRBD1, 5 bases. Germline CDR1 is SEHNR and CDR2 is FQNEAQ (reference sequence). The CDR3 consists of 15 residues. Here the CDR3 DNA reads TGTGCCAACAGCTTAGAGGCGCAGGGCTCCTACGAGCAGTACTTC. This codes for CANSLEAQGSYEQYF.

Ten or more counts support this clonotype. The chain carries TRBV7-9 and TRBJ2-4; D ambiguous. The CDR3 is 14 residues long. V was cut by 3 bases and J by 0 bases, with 6 bases left in between. The V gene's germline CDR1 is SEHNR and CDR2 FQNEAQ (reference sequence). This chain's CDR3 is CASSLSLAKNIQYF. As DNA, the CDR3 is TGTGCCAGCAGCTTGTCGCTAGCCAAAAACATTCAGTACTTC.

The rearrangement uses TRBV27 and TRBJ2-6; TRBD1 matches 7 bases. V was pared by 8 bases and J by 2 bases, with 3 bases of the junction left unmatched. Germline lookup yields CDR1 MNHEY and CDR2 SMNVEV (reference sequence). The CDR3 covers 14 residues. CDR3 in amino acids: CASRQGAGANVLTF. CDR3 sequence (DNA): TGTGCCAGCCGTCAGGGGGCTGGGGCCAACGTCCTGACTTTC.

The chain links TRBV7-2 to TRBJ2-2, with 10 positions matching TRBD2. J lost 4 bases, V lost 2 bases, and 7 bases had no gene match. CDR3 length: 17 residues. CDR1 SGHTA and CDR2 FQGNSA come from the germline V gene. CDR3 sequence (DNA): TGTGCCAGCAGCTTAATAAGCGGGGGGGCGTTCACCGGGGAGCTGTTTTTT. It codes for CASSLISGGAFTGELFF. The complete variable domain, with remaining parts taken from reference TRBV7-2 and TRBJ2-2, reads GAGVSQSPSNKVTEKGKDVELRCDPISGHTALYWYRQSLGQGLEFLIYFQGNSAPDKSGLPSDRFSAERTGGSVSTLTIQRTQQEDSAVYLCASSLISGGAFTGELFFGEGSRLTVL.

V is TRBV19 and J is TRBJ1-5; 12 bases agree with TRBD1. There are 16 residues in the CDR3. The germline CDR1 and CDR2 sequences are LNHDA and SQIVND (reference sequence). V was pared by 7 bases and J by 16 bases, with 20 bases of the junction left unmatched. Here the CDR3 reads CASTLFAGTGGHSHHF. CDR3 DNA sequence: TGTGCCAGTACCCTCTTCGCCGGGACAGGGGGCCATTCGCATCATTTT.

The CDR3 reads CASSFRSSADTQYF. The CDR3 region has the DNA TGTGCCAGCAGTTTTCGGAGTAGCGCAGATACGCAGTATTTT. The chain uses TRBV28 and TRBJ2-3, with TRBD2 as a possible D gene (5 bases). In germline, CDR1 is MDHEN, CDR2 SYDVKM. The CDR3 sequence is 14 residues long. Trimming pared 3 bases from V and 4 bases from J, leaving 11 bases between.

Comments on this clonotype: The junction departs from germline at one end; a sequencing error may be responsible. The V and J genes are TRBV12-3 or TRBV12-4 and TRBJ1-1; D call uncertain. This CDR3 region has 13 residues. The CDR3 DNA sequence: TGTGCCAGCAGTTCCGGCAAGAACTCTGAAGCTTTCTTT. Protein: CASSSGKNSEAFF.

This clonotype was picked up one time. This chain joins TRBV6-6 and TRBJ2-1; 11 bases line up with TRBD2. V was pared by 3 bases and J by 4 bases, with 5 bases of the junction left unmatched. The CDR3 is made up of 16 amino acids. Germline V gene data show CDR1 as MNHNY and CDR2 as SVGAGI (reference sequence). The CDR3 region is CASSYRLAGYYNEQFF. The CDR3 nucleotides are TGTGCCAGCAGTTATCGACTAGCGGGATATTACAATGAGCAGTTCTTC.

The rearrangement joins TRBV4-1 to TRBJ1-1; no firm D call. Looked up from germline, CDR1 is MGHRA and CDR2 is YSYEKL. Trimming cost V 0 bases and J 4 bases, with 12 bases left between them. The CDR3 consists of 15 residues. The CDR3 here is CASSQDELGSTEAFF. The CDR3 DNA reads TGCGCCAGCAGCCAAGATGAGTTGGGGAGCACTGAAGCTTTCTTT.

About this clonotype: Germline is not matched at one junction end, which may reflect a read error. This chain links TRBV28 with TRBJ2-7; 12 bases are shared with TRBD2. Germline loops: CDR1 MDHEN, CDR2 SYDVKM. This CDR3 region has 16 residues. The CDR3 DNA follows: TGTGCCAACAGTCGGACTAGCGGGAAAAGCTCCTACGAGCAGTACTTC. This gives the protein CANSRTSGKSSYEQYF.

This clonotype was picked up one time. The chain couples TRBV28 to TRBJ1-5; 8 bases line up with TRBD1. The V gene's germline CDR1 is MDHEN and CDR2 SYDVKM. V trimming: 10 bases; J trimming: 3 bases; junction bases outside the gene matches: 5. This CDR3 spans 13 amino acids. The CDR3 nucleotides read TGTGCCACCTACAGGGGGGCCAATCAGCCCCAGCATTTT. It translates to CATYRGANQPQHF.

As regards this clonotype: At one end, the junction sequence differs from germline, possibly due to a read error. V and J are TRBV7-8 and TRBJ2-7; D unclear. The last part of the DNA fits TRBJ2-1 better; the J call may be wrong. This CDR3 spans 14 amino acids. Looked up from germline, CDR1 is SGHVS and CDR2 is FQNEAQ. This CDR3 is CGSSWETPGDEQFF. The DNA for the CDR3 is TGTGGCAGCAGCTGGGAAACCCCTGGCGACGAGCAGTTCTTC.

Points on this clonotype: The junction shows a germline mismatch at one end, possibly a read error. The V and J genes are TRBV28 and TRBJ2-1; the match to TRBD1 covers 9 bases. The CDR3 totals 17 residues. Germline values: CDR1 MDHEN, CDR2 SYDVKM. This chain's CDR3 is CASSFQLQGASYNVQFF. The CDR3 DNA reads TGTGCCAGCAGTTTCCAACTACAGGGGGCCTCCTACAATGTGCAGTTCTTC.

This clonotype was found a few times. The chain combines TRBV12-3 or TRBV12-4 with TRBJ2-2; D is unresolved. The ends were cut back, 3 bases at V and 6 bases at J, with 8 bases in the middle. CDR3 length equals 13 residues. The CDR3 DNA follows: TGTGCCAGCAGTTTCCTGGAGTCCGGGGAGCTGTTTTTT. Protein: CASSFLESGELFF.

This clonotype was counted once. Mismatch with germline at one junction end may stem from a read error. The chain employs TRBV7-7 and TRBJ2-1; 7 nucleotides align to TRBD1. Germline V gene lookup returns CDR1 SSHAT and CDR2 FNYEAQ (reference sequence). The CDR3 is made up of 13 amino acids. The CDR3 loop reads CASSLDRAYEQFF. CDR3 nucleotides: TGTGCTAGCAGCCTAGACAGGGCATATGAGCAGTTCTTC. The complete variable domain, with remaining parts taken from reference TRBV7-7 and TRBJ2-1, reads GAGVSQSPRYKVTKRGQDVTLRCDPISSHATLYWYQQALGQGPEFLTYFNYEAQPDKSGLPSDRFSAERPEGSISTLTIQRTEQRDSAMYRCASSLDRAYEQFFGPGTRLTVL.

This chain uses TRBV19 with TRBJ2-7; D tentatively fits TRBD1 or TRBD2 (6 bases each). This CDR3 has 15 amino acids. In germline, CDR1 is LNHDA, CDR2 SQIVND (reference sequence). Trimming pared 4 bases from V and 1 base from J, leaving 14 bases between. DNA of the CDR3: TGTGCCAGTAGTACGCGGGACACCCCTTCCTACGAGCAGTACTTC. Translating gives CASSTRDTPSYEQYF.

V gene TRBV5-1 combines with J gene TRBJ1-2, with D possibly being TRBD1 (6 bases). CDR3 size: 15 residues. Germline loops: CDR1 SGHRS, CDR2 YFSETQ. V lost 2 bases and J lost 0, with 11 bases in between. The CDR3, as DNA: TGCGCCAGCAGCTTTACCAGGGGATCTAACTATGGCTACACCTTC. Protein: CASSFTRGSNYGYTF. Based on the CDR3 plus reference TRBV5-1 and TRBJ1-2, the full variable domain is KAGVTQTPRYLIKTRGQQVTLSCSPISGHRSVSWYQQTPGQGLQFLFEYFSETQRNKGNFPGRFSGRQFSNSRSEMNVSTLELGDSALYLCASSFTRGSNYGYTFGSGTRLTVV.

The J gene is TRBJ2-1, the V gene TRBV7-8; tentatively, D is TRBD1 or TRBD2 (5 bases each). Per germline, CDR1 SGHVS and CDR2 FQNEAQ. V was pared by 5 bases and J by 11 bases, with 19 bases between. The CDR3 has 14 amino acids. The CDR3 bases are TGTGCCAGCAGCCGAAATGGGGACCCAGAGAAGCAGTTCTTC. Translating it yields CASSRNGDPEKQFF.

This clonotype was detected ten times or more. The CDR3 loop is CASSLATGGWTEAFF. In DNA, the CDR3 is TGTGCCAGCAGCTTGGCTACAGGGGGTTGGACTGAAGCTTTCTTT. The chain joins TRBV11-2 to TRBJ1-1; TRBD1 matches at 8 bases. The CDR3 covers 15 residues. Losses at the gene ends were 3 bases for V and 5 bases for J; bases not matched to a gene: 8. Germline lookup yields CDR1 SGHAT and CDR2 FQNNGV.

The count of this clonotype is one. This chain connects TRBV28 to TRBJ1-2, with D possibly matching TRBD1 (5 bases). V lost 3 bases to trimming and J lost 4 bases, with 21 bases between them. The CDR3 runs 17 residues. CDR1 is MDHEN, CDR2 SYDVKM, per germline. CDR3 bases: TGTGCCAGCAGTTTTGGGGGAAACTCATTCCGCAGCTATGGCTACACCTTC. This gives the protein CASSFGGNSFRSYGYTF.

This clonotype has just a few counts. The J gene is TRBJ2-7, the V gene TRBV11-2; D may be TRBD1 or TRBD2 (5 bases each). The CDR3 totals 15 residues. V lost 4 bases, J lost 0 bases, and 13 bases lay in between. Germline assignment: CDR1 SGHAT and CDR2 FQNNGV. This CDR3 is CASSSRDALSYEQYF. Here the CDR3 DNA reads TGTGCCAGCAGCTCACGGGACGCCCTCTCCTACGAGCAGTACTTC.